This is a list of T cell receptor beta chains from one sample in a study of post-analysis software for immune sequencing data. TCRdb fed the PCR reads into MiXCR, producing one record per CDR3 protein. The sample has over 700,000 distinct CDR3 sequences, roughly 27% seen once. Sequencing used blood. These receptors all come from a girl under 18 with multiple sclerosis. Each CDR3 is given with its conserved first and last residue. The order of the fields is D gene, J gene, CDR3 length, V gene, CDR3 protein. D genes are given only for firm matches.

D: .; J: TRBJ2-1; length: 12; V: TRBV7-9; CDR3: CASSLAPGEQFF
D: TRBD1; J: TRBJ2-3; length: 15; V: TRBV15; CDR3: CATRGPGQGTDTQYF
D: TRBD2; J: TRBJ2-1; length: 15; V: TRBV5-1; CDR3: CASTQTSGSYNEQFF
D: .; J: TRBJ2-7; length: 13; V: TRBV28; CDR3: CASSLGSLYEQYF
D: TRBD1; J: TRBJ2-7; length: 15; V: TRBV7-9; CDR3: CASSFSGTGAYEQYF
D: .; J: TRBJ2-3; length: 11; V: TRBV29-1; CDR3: CSISYTDTQYF
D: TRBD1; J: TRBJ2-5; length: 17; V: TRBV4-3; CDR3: CASSHSTGTGGSNEQYF
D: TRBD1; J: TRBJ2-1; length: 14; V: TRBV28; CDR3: CASTRQGVGNEQFF
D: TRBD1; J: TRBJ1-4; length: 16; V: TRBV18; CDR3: CASSQTGGASNEKLFF
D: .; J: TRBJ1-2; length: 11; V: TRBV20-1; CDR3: CSTPTGNGYTF
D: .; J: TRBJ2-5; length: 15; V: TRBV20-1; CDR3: CSARIRDGDEETQYF
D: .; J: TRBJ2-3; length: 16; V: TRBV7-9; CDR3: CASTGRGRPLTDTQYF
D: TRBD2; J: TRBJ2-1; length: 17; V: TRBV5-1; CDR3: CASSFPRAGESYNEQFF
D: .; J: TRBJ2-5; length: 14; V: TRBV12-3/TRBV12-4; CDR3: CASSPTDSFETQYF
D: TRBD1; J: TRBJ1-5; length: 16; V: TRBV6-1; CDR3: CASRGGQGDSNQPQHF
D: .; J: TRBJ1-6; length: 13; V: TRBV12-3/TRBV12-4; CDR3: CASSDSSGRPLHF
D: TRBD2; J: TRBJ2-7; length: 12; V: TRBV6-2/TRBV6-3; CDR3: CASSSPGGTKYF
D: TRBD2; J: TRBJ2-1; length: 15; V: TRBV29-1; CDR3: CSVSLAGGGYNEQFF
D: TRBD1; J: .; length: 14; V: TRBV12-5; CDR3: CASGSGTGQETQFF
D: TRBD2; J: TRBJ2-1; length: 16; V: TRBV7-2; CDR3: CASSSYPSGPNNEQFF
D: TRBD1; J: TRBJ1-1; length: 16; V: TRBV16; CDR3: CASSHSLGQGVTEAFF
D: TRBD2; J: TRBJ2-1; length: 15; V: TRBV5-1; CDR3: CASRRTSGSNHEQFF
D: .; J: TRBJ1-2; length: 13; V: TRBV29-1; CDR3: CSAQLEYNYGYTF
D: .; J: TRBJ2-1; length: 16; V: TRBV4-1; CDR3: CASSPVAVRSYNEQFF
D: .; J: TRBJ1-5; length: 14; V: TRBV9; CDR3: CASSSPGKDQPQHF
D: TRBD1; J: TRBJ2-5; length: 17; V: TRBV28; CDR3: CASRQYYGTGGAETQYF
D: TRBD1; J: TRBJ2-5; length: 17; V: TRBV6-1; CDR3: CASSLGYPGQGKETQYF
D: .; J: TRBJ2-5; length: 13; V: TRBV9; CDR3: CASSVVTSKTQYF
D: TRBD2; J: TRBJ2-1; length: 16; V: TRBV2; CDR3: CASSEARTSGVDEQFF
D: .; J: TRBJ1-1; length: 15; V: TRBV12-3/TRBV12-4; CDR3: CASSLATGPNTEAFF